What follows are 3 T cell receptor beta chains derived from one specimen sequenced in a study of blood T cell repertoires in COVID-19. TCRdb's copy holds only in-frame clones and misses some; the assay was immunoSEQ multiplex PCR. The table shows approximately 94,000 clones, with approximately 91% occurring only once. The sequencing sample was made of peripheral blood. These receptors all stem from a man over 45 with active COVID-19.

This clone was observed a handful of times. The rearrangement links TRBV2 to TRBJ2-1; D unclear. The V gene lost 5 bases and the J gene lost 0 bases, with 5 bases spanning the gap. The CDR3 loop spans 13 amino acids. Looked up from germline, CDR1 is SNHLY and CDR2 is FYNNEI. As DNA, the CDR3 is TGTGCCAGCAGTTTTTACTCCTACAATGAGCAGTTCTTC. The encoded protein is CASSFYSYNEQFF.

This chain uses TRBV14 with TRBJ1-3; no definite D call. This CDR3 is 14 amino acids long. Trimming took off 1 base at V and 4 bases at J, with 8 bases between the two ends. From germline, CDR1 is SGHDN and CDR2 FVKESK. The CDR3 bases are TGTGCCAGCAGCCAAGGCTACGGGGGAAACACCATATATTTT. Its protein product is CASSQGYGGNTIYF.

The rearrangement links TRBV29-1 to TRBJ1-2, with TRBD1 as a possible D gene (6 bases). This CDR3 spans 14 amino acids. Trimming pared 4 bases from V and 4 bases from J, leaving 16 bases between. The germline gives CDR1 SQVTM, CDR2 ANQGSEA. Written as DNA, the CDR3 is TGCAGCGTTGGGGAACGGACAGAACCCTATGGCTACACCTTC. It is translated as CSVGERTEPYGYTF.